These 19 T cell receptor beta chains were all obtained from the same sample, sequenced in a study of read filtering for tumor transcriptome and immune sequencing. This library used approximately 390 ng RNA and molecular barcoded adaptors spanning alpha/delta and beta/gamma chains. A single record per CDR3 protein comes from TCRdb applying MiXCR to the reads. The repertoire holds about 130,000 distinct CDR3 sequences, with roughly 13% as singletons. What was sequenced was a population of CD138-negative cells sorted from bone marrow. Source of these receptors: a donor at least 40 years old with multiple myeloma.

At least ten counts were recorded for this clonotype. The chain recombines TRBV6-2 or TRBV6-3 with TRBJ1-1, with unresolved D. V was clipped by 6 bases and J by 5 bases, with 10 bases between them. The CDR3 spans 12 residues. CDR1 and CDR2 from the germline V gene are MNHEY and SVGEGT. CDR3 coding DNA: TGTGCCAGCAGGTCCCGGCGTACTGAAGCTTTCTTT. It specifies CASRSRRTEAFF.

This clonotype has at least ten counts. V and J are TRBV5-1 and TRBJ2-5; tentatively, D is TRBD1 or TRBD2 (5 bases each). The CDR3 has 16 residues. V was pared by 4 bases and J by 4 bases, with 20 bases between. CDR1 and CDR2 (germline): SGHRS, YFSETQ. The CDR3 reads CASSPGQRQGRETQYF. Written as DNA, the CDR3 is TGCGCCAGCAGCCCCGGTCAGCGGCAGGGTAGAGAGACCCAGTACTTC.

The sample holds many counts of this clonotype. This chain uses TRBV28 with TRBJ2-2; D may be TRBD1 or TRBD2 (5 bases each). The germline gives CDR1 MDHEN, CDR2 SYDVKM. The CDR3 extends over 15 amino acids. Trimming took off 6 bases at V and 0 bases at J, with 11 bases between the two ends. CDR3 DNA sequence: TGTGCCAGCAGGCCGGGGCCCGCGAACACCGGGGAGCTGTTTTTT. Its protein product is CASRPGPANTGELFF. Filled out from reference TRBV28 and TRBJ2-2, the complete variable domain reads DVKVTQSSRYLVKRTGEKVFLECVQDMDHENMFWYRQDPGLGLRLIYFSYDVKMKEKGDIPEGYSVSREKKERFSLILESASTNQTSMYLCASRPGPANTGELFFGEGSRLTVL.

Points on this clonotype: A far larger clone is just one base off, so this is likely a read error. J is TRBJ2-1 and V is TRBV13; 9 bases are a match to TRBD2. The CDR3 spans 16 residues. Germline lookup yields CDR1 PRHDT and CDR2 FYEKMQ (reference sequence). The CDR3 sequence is CACSVGGRGPYNEQFF. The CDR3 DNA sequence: TGTGCCTGCAGCGTGGGCGGGAGGGGACCCTACAATGAGCAGTTCTTC.

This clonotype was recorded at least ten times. Written as DNA, the CDR3 is TGTGCCAGCAGCCAAACTAGTGCTTCTGGGGAGCTGTTTTTT. As protein: CASSQTSASGELFF. J is TRBJ2-2 and V is TRBV28; tentatively, D is TRBD2 (5 bases). V lost 6 bases and J 8 bases, leaving 16 bases between the germline ends. Germline V gene sequence: CDR1 MDHEN, CDR2 SYDVKM. There are 14 residues in the CDR3.

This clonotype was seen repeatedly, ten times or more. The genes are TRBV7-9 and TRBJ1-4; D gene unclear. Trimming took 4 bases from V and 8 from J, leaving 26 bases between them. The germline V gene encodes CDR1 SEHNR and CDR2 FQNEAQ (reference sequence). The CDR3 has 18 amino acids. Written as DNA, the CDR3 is TGTGCCAGCAGCTCTCTCCTTTTGGGCGGGGTGAACTTCGAAAAACTGTTTTTT. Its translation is CASSSLLLGGVNFEKLFF.

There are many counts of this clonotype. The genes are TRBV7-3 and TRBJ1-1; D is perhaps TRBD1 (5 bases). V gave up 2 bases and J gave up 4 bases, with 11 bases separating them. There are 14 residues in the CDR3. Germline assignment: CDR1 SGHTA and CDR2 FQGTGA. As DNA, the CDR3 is TGTGCCAGCAGCTTAGTGGGGCGAGGCACTGAAGCTTTCTTT. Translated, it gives CASSLVGRGTEAFF.

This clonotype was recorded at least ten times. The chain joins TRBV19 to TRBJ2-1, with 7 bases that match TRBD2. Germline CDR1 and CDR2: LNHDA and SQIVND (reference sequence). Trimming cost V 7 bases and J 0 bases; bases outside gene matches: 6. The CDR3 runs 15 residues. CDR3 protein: CASTTGRSSYNEQFF. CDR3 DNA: TGTGCCAGTACCACCGGGAGGAGCTCCTACAATGAGCAGTTCTTC.

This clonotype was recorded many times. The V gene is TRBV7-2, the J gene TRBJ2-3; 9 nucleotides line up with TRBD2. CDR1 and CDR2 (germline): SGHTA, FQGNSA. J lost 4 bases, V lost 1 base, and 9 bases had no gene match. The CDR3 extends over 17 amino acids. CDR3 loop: CASSLGVLAGGPDTQYF. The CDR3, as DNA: TGTGCCAGCAGCTTAGGGGTCCTGGCGGGAGGGCCAGATACGCAGTATTTT.

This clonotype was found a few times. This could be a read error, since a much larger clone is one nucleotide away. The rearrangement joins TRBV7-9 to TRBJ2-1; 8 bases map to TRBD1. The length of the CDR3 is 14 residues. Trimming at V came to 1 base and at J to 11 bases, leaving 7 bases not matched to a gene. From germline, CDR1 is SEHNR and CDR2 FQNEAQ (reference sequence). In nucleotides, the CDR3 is TGTGCCAGCAGCTTAGTGGACAGGGTTGATAAGCAGTTCTTC. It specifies CASSLVDRVDKQFF.

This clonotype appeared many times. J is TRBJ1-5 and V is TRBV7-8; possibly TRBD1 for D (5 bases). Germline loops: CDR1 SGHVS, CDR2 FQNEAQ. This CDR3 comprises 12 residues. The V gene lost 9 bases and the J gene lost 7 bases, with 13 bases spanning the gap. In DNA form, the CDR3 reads TGTGCCAGTGCCGTACAGGAGCAGCCCCAGCATTTT. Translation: CASAVQEQPQHF.

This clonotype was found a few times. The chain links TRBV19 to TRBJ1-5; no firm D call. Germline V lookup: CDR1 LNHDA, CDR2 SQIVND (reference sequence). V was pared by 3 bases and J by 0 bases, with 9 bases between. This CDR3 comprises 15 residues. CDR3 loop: CASSIGRSSNQPQHF. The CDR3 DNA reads TGTGCCAGTAGTATCGGACGGTCTAGCAATCAGCCCCAGCATTTT.

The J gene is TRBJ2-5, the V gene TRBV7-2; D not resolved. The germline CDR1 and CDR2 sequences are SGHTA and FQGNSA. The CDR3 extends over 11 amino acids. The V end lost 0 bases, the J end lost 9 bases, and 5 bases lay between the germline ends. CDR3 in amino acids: CASSLAWAQYF. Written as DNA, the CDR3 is TGTGCCAGCAGCTTAGCGTGGGCCCAGTACTTC.

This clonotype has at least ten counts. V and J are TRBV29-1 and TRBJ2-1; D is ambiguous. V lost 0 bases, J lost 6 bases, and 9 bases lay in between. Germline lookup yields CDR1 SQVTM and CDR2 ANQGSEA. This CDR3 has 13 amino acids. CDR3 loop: CSVEDRLFNEQFF. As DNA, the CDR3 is TGCAGCGTTGAAGATCGACTTTTCAATGAGCAGTTCTTC.

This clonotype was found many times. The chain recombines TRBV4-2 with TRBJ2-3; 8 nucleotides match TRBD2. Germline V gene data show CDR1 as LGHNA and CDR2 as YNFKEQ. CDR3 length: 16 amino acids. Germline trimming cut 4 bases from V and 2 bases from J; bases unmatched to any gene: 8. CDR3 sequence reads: CASSPNGGVDTDTQYF. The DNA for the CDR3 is TGTGCCAGCAGCCCCAACGGGGGGGTTGACACAGATACGCAGTATTTT.

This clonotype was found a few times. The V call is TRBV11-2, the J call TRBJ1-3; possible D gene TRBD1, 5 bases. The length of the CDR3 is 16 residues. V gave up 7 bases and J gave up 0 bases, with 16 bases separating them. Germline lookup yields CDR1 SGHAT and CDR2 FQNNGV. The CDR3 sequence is CASTLNSGHSGNTIYF. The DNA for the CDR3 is TGTGCCAGCACCCTTAATTCAGGGCACTCTGGAAACACCATATATTTT. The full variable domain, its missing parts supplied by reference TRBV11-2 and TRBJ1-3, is EAGVAQSPRYKIIEKRQSVAFWCNPISGHATLYWYQQILGQGPKLLIQFQNNGVVDDSQLPKDRFSAERLKGVDSTLKIQPAKLEDSAVYLCASTLNSGHSGNTIYFGEGSWLTVV.

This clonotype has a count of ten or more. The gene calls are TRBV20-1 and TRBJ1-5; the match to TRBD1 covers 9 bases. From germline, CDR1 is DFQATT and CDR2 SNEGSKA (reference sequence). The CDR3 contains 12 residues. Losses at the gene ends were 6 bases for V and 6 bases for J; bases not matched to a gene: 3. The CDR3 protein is CSATDRGQPQHF. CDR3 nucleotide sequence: TGCAGTGCAACGGACAGGGGTCAGCCCCAGCATTTT.

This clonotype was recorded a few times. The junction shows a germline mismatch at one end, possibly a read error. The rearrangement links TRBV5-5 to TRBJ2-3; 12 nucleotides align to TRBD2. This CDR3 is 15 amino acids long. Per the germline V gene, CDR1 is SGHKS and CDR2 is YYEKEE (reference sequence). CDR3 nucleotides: TGTGCCAGCAGCCCCACTAGCGGGGGGTTTGATACGCTGTATTTT. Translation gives CASSPTSGGFDTLYF.

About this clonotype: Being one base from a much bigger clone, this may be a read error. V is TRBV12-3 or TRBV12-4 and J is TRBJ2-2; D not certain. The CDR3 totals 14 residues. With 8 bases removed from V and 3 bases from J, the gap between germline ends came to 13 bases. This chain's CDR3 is CASAGFSDTGELFF. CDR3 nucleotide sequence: TGTGCCAGCGCCGGGTTCTCGGACACCGGGGAGCTGTTTTTT.